This T cell receptor (beta chain) was obtained from a study of blood T cell repertoires in COVID-19. Whole-study context: COVID-19 samples from acute and convalescent phases originated in the United States, Italy and Spain.

CDR3 length: 16 amino acids. Germline V gene lookup returns CDR1 SEHNR and CDR2 FQNEAQ (reference sequence). V was cut by 2 bases and J by 0 bases, with 11 bases left in between. Some clones are missing from TCRdb's copy, which holds only in-frame ones; the method was immunoSEQ multiplex PCR. There are approximately 58,000 clones in the sample; 80% to 90% occur only once, and less than 6.5% lies in the top ten. This sequence originates from a woman aged 55-75 years with acute or convalescent COVID-19. The specimen was peripheral blood. J is TRBJ1-3 and V is TRBV7-9, with D possibly matching TRBD1 (6 bases). CDR3 loop: CASSLSDSISGNTIYF. For the CDR3, the DNA is TGTGCCAGCAGCTTATCGGACAGCATCTCTGGAAACACCATATATTTT.